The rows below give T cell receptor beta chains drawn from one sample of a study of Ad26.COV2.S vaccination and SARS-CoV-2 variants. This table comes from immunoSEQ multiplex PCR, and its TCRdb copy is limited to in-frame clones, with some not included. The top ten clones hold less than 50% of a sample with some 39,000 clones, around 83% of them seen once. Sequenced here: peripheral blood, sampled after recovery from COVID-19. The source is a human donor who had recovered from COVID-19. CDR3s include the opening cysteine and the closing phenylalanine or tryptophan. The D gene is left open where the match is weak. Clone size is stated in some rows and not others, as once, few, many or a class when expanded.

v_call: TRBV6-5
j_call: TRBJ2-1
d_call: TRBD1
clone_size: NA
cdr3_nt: TGTGCCAGCAGGGCGGACAGGCGTGAGCAGTTCTTC
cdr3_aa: CASRADRREQFF

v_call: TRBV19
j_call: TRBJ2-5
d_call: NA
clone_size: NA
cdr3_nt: TGTGCCAGTAGTATGGGCTTCCCCGGTCGGGAGACCCAGTACTTC
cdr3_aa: CASSMGFPGRETQYF

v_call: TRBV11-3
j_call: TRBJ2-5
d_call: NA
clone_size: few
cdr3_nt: TGTGCCAGCAGCTTGGGCCCAGCCCAGACCCAGTACTTC
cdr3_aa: CASSLGPAQTQYF

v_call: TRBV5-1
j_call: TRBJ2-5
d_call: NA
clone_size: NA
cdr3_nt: TGCGCCAGCAGCTTTAAAGGAGAAGAGACCCAGTACTTC
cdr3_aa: CASSFKGEETQYF

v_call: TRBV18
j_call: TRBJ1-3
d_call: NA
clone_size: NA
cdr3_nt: TGTGCCAGCTCACCACGTTCGGGTTCTGGAAACACCATATATTTT
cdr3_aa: CASSPRSGSGNTIYF

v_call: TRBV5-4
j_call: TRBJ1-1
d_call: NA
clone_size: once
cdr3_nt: TGTGCCAGCAGCCCGGGAGGGGGTGGAGACACTGAAGCTTTCTTT
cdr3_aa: CASSPGGGGDTEAFF

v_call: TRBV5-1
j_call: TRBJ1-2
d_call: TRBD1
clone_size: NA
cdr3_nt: TGCGCCAGCAGCTTGGTGGGACAGGGGGTCTATGGCTACACCTTC
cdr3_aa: CASSLVGQGVYGYTF

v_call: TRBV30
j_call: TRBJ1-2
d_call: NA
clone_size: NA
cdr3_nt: TGTGCCTGGAGAGGGGGAGGGGGCTACACCTTC
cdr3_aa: CAWRGGGGYTF

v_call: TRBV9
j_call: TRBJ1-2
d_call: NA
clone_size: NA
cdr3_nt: TGTGCCAGCAGCTCTCGAACGGGTCAGGGCAACTATGGCTACACCTTC
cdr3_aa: CASSSRTGQGNYGYTF

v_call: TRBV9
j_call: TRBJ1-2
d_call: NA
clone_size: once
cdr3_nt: TGTGCCAGCAGCGTAGTCCAGAACTATGGCTACACCTTC
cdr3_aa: CASSVVQNYGYTF

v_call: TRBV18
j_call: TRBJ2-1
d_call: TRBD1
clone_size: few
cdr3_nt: TGTGCCAGCTCACCAGACACAGGGGATGAGCAGTTCTTC
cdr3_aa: CASSPDTGDEQFF

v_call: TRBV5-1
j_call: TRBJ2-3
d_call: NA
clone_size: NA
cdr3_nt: TGCGCCAGCAGCTCCTCCGGGACCCCAAGGGCGACAGATACGCAGTATTTT
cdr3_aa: CASSSSGTPRATDTQYF

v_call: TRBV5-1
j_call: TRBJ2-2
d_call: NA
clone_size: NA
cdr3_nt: TGCGCCAGCAGCGGGGGTACCTGGATGAACACCGGGGAGCTGTTTTTT
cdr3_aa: CASSGGTWMNTGELFF